This is a list of T cell receptor beta chains from one sample in a study of regulatory T cells in long-lasting Graves disease. Using its own MiXCR run on the multiplex PCR reads, TCRdb lists one record per CDR3 protein. This sample has 500,000 to 800,000 distinct CDR3 sequences, with about 30% found just once. The sample here was peripheral blood mononuclear cells (PBMCs), taken when the disease was refractory, from a patient treated with antithyroid drugs. Source of these receptors: a female donor with Graves disease. Both conserved end residues are part of each CDR3. Each record gives: clone size, J gene, D gene, CDR3 length, V gene, CDR3 DNA, CDR3 protein. The D gene is left open where the match is weak. Some rows mark clone size as missing; the rest say once, few, many or name a class of expanded clone.

-	TRBJ2-2	-	14	TRBV29-1	TGCGCGACGTTGGGGCAGGGCGACACCGGGGAGCTGTTTTTT	CATLGQGDTGELFF
few	TRBJ1-1	-	14	TRBV18	TGTGCCAGCTCACCACCGACCGGGGGGCCTGAAGCTTTCTTT	CASSPPTGGPEAFF
many	TRBJ1-4	TRBD1	15	TRBV28	TGTGCCAGCAGTGTCGACAGGGGATGGAATGAAAAACTGTTTTTT	CASSVDRGWNEKLFF
-	TRBJ2-7	TRBD2	13	TRBV30	TGTGCCTGGAGTCACGGGAGGGCCTACGAGCAGTACTTC	CAWSHGRAYEQYF
few	TRBJ2-7	TRBD1	15	TRBV28	TGTGCCAGCAGTCGGACAGGGGAAGGACTCTACGAGCAGTACTTC	CASSRTGEGLYEQYF
-	TRBJ1-1	TRBD1	14	TRBV6-1	TGTGCCAGCAGTACGGACAGGGGGAACGCTGAAGCTTTCTTT	CASSTDRGNAEAFF
-	TRBJ2-7	-	17	TRBV6-1	TGTGCCAGCAGTGATCCAAGGGGGGGCGAAATTCAATACGAGCAGTACTTC	CASSDPRGGEIQYEQYF
many	TRBJ1-2	-	14	TRBV12-3/TRBV12-4	TGTGCCAGCAGTTTACCCAGGCAGCACTATGGCTACACCTTC	CASSLPRQHYGYTF
-	TRBJ2-5	-	11	TRBV6-1	TGTGCCAGCACCCTGGGGGGGACCCAGTACTTC	CASTLGGTQYF
-	TRBJ1-3	TRBD1	15	TRBV6-1	TGTGCCAGCGAGGACAGGCGCCACTCTGGAAACACCATATATTTT	CASEDRRHSGNTIYF
many	TRBJ2-2	TRBD1	15	TRBV11-2	TGTGCCAGCAGCTCCGGACAGGGGAACACCGGGGAGCTGTTTTTT	CASSSGQGNTGELFF
-	TRBJ1-1	-	15	TRBV12-5	TGTGCTAGTGGAGACCCCAGAGGAATGAACACTGAAGCTTTCTTT	CASGDPRGMNTEAFF
-	TRBJ2-7	-	15	TRBV12-3/TRBV12-4	TGTGCCAGCAGTTTCGGACAGGAGGGCGCAACAGGGCAGTACTTC	CASSFGQEGATGQYF
-	TRBJ2-2	TRBD2	20	TRBV28	TGTGCCAGCTCCACAGGGGGTCGGCCTAGCGGGAGGGTCTGGACCGGGGAGCTGTTTTTT	CASSTGGRPSGRVWTGELFF
many	TRBJ2-7	TRBD2	17	TRBV12-3/TRBV12-4	TGTGCCAGCGGTTACTCTAGCGGGAGTTTGTCAACCTACGAGCAGTACTTC	CASGYSSGSLSTYEQYF
-	TRBJ2-7	-	15	TRBV11-2	TGTGCCAGCAGCTTAGGCCGGACCCCGCTCCGCGAGCGGTACTTC	CASSLGRTPLRERYF
many	TRBJ2-5	-	14	TRBV29-1	TGCAGCGTTGATGTAGGGGGACTTGGAGAGACCCAGTACTTC	CSVDVGGLGETQYF
few	TRBJ2-5	-	14	TRBV6-2/TRBV6-3	TGTGCCAGCAGTTCGCCGGGGGGCACCCGGCCCCAGTACTTC	CASSSPGGTRPQYF
-	TRBJ2-7	TRBD2	17	TRBV7-9	TGTGCCAGCAGCTTGGCCCCGGGACTAGCGGCAACCTACGAGCAGTACTTC	CASSLAPGLAATYEQYF
-	TRBJ2-7	-	11	TRBV6-1	TGTGCCAGTGGCCTTGGGGCCGAGCAGTACTTC	CASGLGAEQYF
few	TRBJ1-4	-	15	TRBV6-1	TGTGCCAGCAGTGATCTCGGCGTCGGTAATGAAAAACTGTTTTTT	CASSDLGVGNEKLFF
-	TRBJ2-1	-	14	TRBV5-1	TGCGCCAGCAGCCATGTGGGAAAAGACAATGAGCAGTTCTTC	CASSHVGKDNEQFF
once	TRBJ1-3	TRBD1	16	TRBV18	TGTGCCAGCTCACCTTCCGGGACAGGGACAGGAAACACCATATATTTT	CASSPSGTGTGNTIYF
-	TRBJ1-4	TRBD1	18	TRBV24-1	TGTGCCACCAGTGATTTGCAAATTGGACAGGCAACTAATGAAAAACTGTTTTTT	CATSDLQIGQATNEKLFF
-	TRBJ2-1	-	13	TRBV15	TGTGCCACCAGCAGACCCGACATCAATGAGCAGTTCTTC	CATSRPDINEQFF
-	TRBJ1-5	-	14	TRBV19	TGTGCCAGTAGTATAGTAACGGGGAATCAGCCCCAGCATTTT	CASSIVTGNQPQHF
once	TRBJ1-1	-	13	TRBV2	TGTGCCAGCTCCTCAAGGGGGGGACAAAGAGCTTTCTTT	CASSSRGGQRAFF
few	TRBJ1-5	-	13	TRBV20-1	TGCAGTGCTAGAAACCGGGCTAGGGGGCCCCAGCATTTT	CSARNRARGPQHF
few	TRBJ1-1	-	12	TRBV6-5	TGTGCCAGCAGTTACGCGTTAGCTGAAGCTTTCTTT	CASSYALAEAFF
-	TRBJ1-2	-	14	TRBV6-1	TGTGCCAGCATCGATTGGAGGGTAAACTATGGCTACACCTTC	CASIDWRVNYGYTF
few	TRBJ1-2	-	13	TRBV27	TGTGCCAGCAGTTTCCCGGGGGCGAGAGGCTACACCTTC	CASSFPGARGYTF
-	TRBJ1-2	TRBD1	15	TRBV12-3/TRBV12-4	TGTGCCAGCAGTTTAGCGGCAGGGGGCAACTATGGCTACACCTTC	CASSLAAGGNYGYTF
many	TRBJ2-7	-	14	TRBV12-3/TRBV12-4	TGTGCCAGCAGTTTAAGGGCAGGACTGGGGGAGCAGTACTTC	CASSLRAGLGEQYF
-	TRBJ1-1	-	15	TRBV7-9	TGTGCCAGCAGCCCCCGAGAAGTGAGAAACACTGAAGCTTTCTTT	CASSPREVRNTEAFF
-	TRBJ1-6	-	9	TRBV30	TGTGCCTGGGGAACACCCCTCCACTTT	CAWGTPLHF
-	TRBJ1-5	-	15	TRBV19	TGTGCCGGTAGTACGACCCACCGTAGCAATCAGCCCCAGCATTTT	CAGSTTHRSNQPQHF
few	TRBJ1-1	-	14	TRBV5-1	TGCGCCAGCAGCTTGACTACAGGGCCAACTGAAGCTTTCTTT	CASSLTTGPTEAFF
few	TRBJ1-2	-	12	TRBV20-1	TGCAGTGCTAGAGATAATCTCCTTGGCTACACCTTC	CSARDNLLGYTF
few	TRBJ2-2	TRBD2	16	TRBV12-3/TRBV12-4	TGTGCCAGCAGTGCCGGGACTAGCGGGAACACCGGGGAGCTGTTTTTT	CASSAGTSGNTGELFF
few	TRBJ1-2	-	13	TRBV10-2	TGCGCCAGCAAAGAAACAGCTAACTATGGCTACACCTTC	CASKETANYGYTF
few	TRBJ2-5	-	16	TRBV7-9	TGTGCCAGCAGCTTAGGGGAGGCGGGGGCAGCCGAGACCCAGTACTTC	CASSLGEAGAAETQYF
few	TRBJ1-5	TRBD1	17	TRBV20-1	TGCAGTGCTAGAGATGCGGGGACAGAGTATAGCAATCAGCCCCAGCATTTT	CSARDAGTEYSNQPQHF
-	TRBJ2-2	-	16	TRBV10-1	TGCGCCATCCCCGGCGGACCACGTCGGTTCACCGGGGAGCTGTTTTTT	CAIPGGPRRFTGELFF
many	TRBJ1-5	TRBD1	16	TRBV28	TGTGCCAGCAGGCCCGCCGGGACAGGACTCAATCAGCCCCAGCATTTT	CASRPAGTGLNQPQHF
-	TRBJ1-1	-	14	TRBV29-1	TGCAGAGCCGCGAGGGGTCGCGGCGCCACTGAAGCTTTCTTT	CRAARGRGATEAFF
-	TRBJ1-3	-	16	TRBV7-9	TGTGCCAGCAGCTTAGAACTCTCCCTCTCTGGAAACACCATATATTTT	CASSLELSLSGNTIYF
-	TRBJ2-1	TRBD2	15	TRBV6-2/TRBV6-3	TGTGCCAGCAGTGCCTTAGCGGGAGGTAGAGATGAGCAGTTCTTC	CASSALAGGRDEQFF
-	TRBJ1-2	-	16	TRBV11-2	TGTGCCAGCAGCCCTGGTTGGGGGGCGCTTATCTATGGCTACACCTTC	CASSPGWGALIYGYTF
-	TRBJ1-1	-	13	TRBV20-1	TGCAGTGCTTCTGTCTTCGGGAACACTGAAGCTTTCTTT	CSASVFGNTEAFF
-	TRBJ2-7	-	14	TRBV7-9	TGTGCCAGCAGCCTCGGACCGGTTCCCTACGAGCAGTACTTC	CASSLGPVPYEQYF
few	TRBJ1-2	-	9	TRBV29-1	TGCAGCGTTGAGTCTGGCTACACCTTC	CSVESGYTF
-	TRBJ1-5	-	15	TRBV7-9	TGTGCCAGCAGCGGGATCAGGGGAAGGGATCAGCCCCAACATTTT	CASSGIRGRDQPQHF
-	TRBJ2-7	TRBD1	14	TRBV6-1	TGTGCCAGCAGTGAGGCGACAGGGAAGGCCGAGCAGTACTTC	CASSEATGKAEQYF
few	TRBJ2-7	-	16	TRBV12-3/TRBV12-4	TGTGCCAGCAGTTTAGGGGGAACTGCTGTAGCCTACGAGCAGTACTTC	CASSLGGTAVAYEQYF
-	TRBJ2-7	TRBD1	17	TRBV28	TGTGCCAGCAGAAGTTATACATCAGGGGGCGGAACCTACGAGCAGTACTTC	CASRSYTSGGGTYEQYF
many	TRBJ1-5	TRBD1	15	TRBV5-1	TGTGCCAGCAGCTTAGGGACAGGGAGGAATCAGCCCCAGCATTTT	CASSLGTGRNQPQHF
-	TRBJ1-2	TRBD1	17	TRBV3-1	TGTGCCAGCAGCCAAACCGGTGGCCGACAGGGACTCTTTGGCTACACCTTC	CASSQTGGRQGLFGYTF
-	TRBJ2-7	-	12	TRBV7-6	TGTGCCAGCAGCCCTGGATCTTACGAGCAGTGCTTC	CASSPGSYEQCF